Listed here are 26 T cell receptor beta chains from one sample, sequenced in a study of shared clonotypes between healthy human individuals. Here immunoSEQ multiplex PCR was the method, and the copy in TCRdb shows in-frame clones only, minus some. Of around 1.6 million clones listed, 95% to 99% are singletons. Sequencing used naive CD4+ T cells sorted from blood. The subset was: CD45RA+ positively selected. These receptors were taken from a man younger than 40 in good health.

About this clone itself: Different DNA sequences within this sample yield the same CDR3. CDR3 residues: CASSLALAGPNEQFF. CDR3 DNA sequence: TGCGCCAGCAGCTTGGCCCTCGCCGGCCCTAATGAGCAGTTCTTC. V usage is TRBV5-1 and J usage is TRBJ2-1; D not certain. This CDR3 is built from 15 residues. V lost 0 bases and J 7 bases, leaving 14 bases between the germline ends. The germline CDR1 and CDR2 sequences are SGHRS and YFSETQ.

This chain links TRBV5-1 with TRBJ2-7; D is possibly TRBD1 (5 bases). V was shortened by 3 bases and J by 2 bases, with 9 bases between the two germline ends. The CDR3 is made up of 13 amino acids. Germline V lookup: CDR1 SGHRS, CDR2 YFSETQ. CDR3 sequence: CASSSDITYEQYF. CDR3 bases: TGCGCCAGCAGCTCGGACATTACCTACGAGCAGTACTTC.

The chain uses TRBV19 and TRBJ1-2, with 7 nucleotides matching TRBD1. The junction had 2 bases not matched to a gene; V was cut back by 2 bases and J by 2 bases. CDR1 and CDR2 from the germline V gene are LNHDA and SQIVND (reference sequence). The CDR3 spans 14 residues. The CDR3 loop reads CASSIKTGNYGYTF. CDR3 coding DNA: TGTGCCAGTAGTATAAAGACAGGGAACTATGGCTACACCTTC.

The chain recombines TRBV19 with TRBJ1-1, with D unclear. The CDR3 length is 15 residues. The V and J ends lost 5 bases and 3 bases respectively, with 16 bases between them. Germline V lookup: CDR1 LNHDA, CDR2 SQIVND (reference sequence). This CDR3 reads CASSVWTGGHTEAFF. The CDR3 DNA is TGTGCCAGTAGTGTCTGGACGGGAGGGCACACTGAAGCTTTCTTT.

This chain links TRBV5-6 with TRBJ2-1, with no clear D. The V gene's germline CDR1 is SGHDT and CDR2 YYEEEE. The CDR3 runs 13 residues. V lost 1 base to trimming and J lost 5 bases, with 7 bases between them. The CDR3 here is CASSLPGNNEQFF. CDR3 coding DNA: TGTGCCAGCAGCTTGCCAGGAAACAATGAGCAGTTCTTC.

This rearrangement joins TRBV5-5 to TRBJ2-1; the D is unclear. Trimming pared 0 bases from V and 3 bases from J, leaving 7 bases between. This CDR3 comprises 14 residues. Germline V gives CDR1 SGHKS, CDR2 YYEKEE (reference sequence). CDR3 nucleotides: TGTGCCAGCAGCTTGGGGGGTGGCTACAATGAGCAGTTCTTC. This gives the protein CASSLGGGYNEQFF.

This clone was found once. This chain uses TRBV7-8 with TRBJ2-7, with D possibly being TRBD2 (7 bases). The V gene lost 2 bases and the J gene lost 2 bases, with 28 bases spanning the gap. This CDR3 contains 20 residues. Germline lookup yields CDR1 SGHVS and CDR2 FQNEAQ. In nucleotides, the CDR3 is TGTGCCAGCAGCTTATCCGTCCTAGCGGTAAACTTAGGGGGGGCCTACGAGCAGTACTTC. It translates to CASSLSVLAVNLGGAYEQYF.

This chain uses TRBV18 with TRBJ1-2; tentatively, D is TRBD1 (6 bases). Germline V gene data show CDR1 as KGHSH and CDR2 as LQKENI. The CDR3 is made up of 12 amino acids. V was trimmed by 3 bases and J by 6 bases, leaving 8 bases between them. CDR3 DNA: TGTGCCAGCTCACCCAACAGGGATGGCTACACCTTC. It is translated as CASSPNRDGYTF. The entire variable domain, with the rest obtained from reference TRBV18 and TRBJ1-2, is as follows: NAGVMQNPRHLVRRRGQEARLRCSPMKGHSHVYWYRQLPEEGLKFMVYLQKENIIDESGMPKERFSAEFPKEGPSILRIQQVVRGDSAAYFCASSPNRDGYTFGSGTRLTVV.

This chain connects TRBV2 to TRBJ2-2; TRBD2 might be the D (6 bases). CDR1 is SNHLY and CDR2 is FYNNEI in the germline V gene. This CDR3 is built from 14 residues. V lost 4 bases and J lost 8, with 14 bases in between. The CDR3 nucleotides are TGTGCCAGCAGTGTATACGGAGGGGAGGGGGAGCTGTTTTTT. Protein: CASSVYGGEGELFF.

Worth noting for this clone: The DNA is omitted, as the CDR3 cannot be located on it reliably, and the CDR3 follows TCRdb's listing. V is TRBV12-5 and J is TRBJ1-2; TRBD1 was called by the table and not checked on the DNA. The CDR3 length equals 13 residues, ends included. The germline V gene has CDR1 LGHNT and CDR2 FRNRAP. The CDR3 spells CASGLGMGTGVLF.

The chain joins TRBV10-2 to TRBJ1-5; a possible D gene is TRBD1 (6 bases). The V gene lost 6 bases and the J gene lost 4 bases, with 13 bases spanning the gap. The germline V gene has CDR1 WSHSY and CDR2 SAAADI. The CDR3 sequence is 14 residues long. CDR3 sequence (DNA): TGCGCCAGCAGGCTAGGGGGTGAGAATCAGCCCCAGCATTTT. Its protein product is CASRLGGENQPQHF.

The V gene is TRBV2, the J gene TRBJ2-2; TRBD2 is a possible D gene (6 bases). With 3 bases removed from V and 5 bases from J, the gap between germline ends came to 16 bases. Looked up from germline, CDR1 is SNHLY and CDR2 is FYNNEI. This CDR3 contains 16 residues. The CDR3 DNA reads as TGTGCCAGCAGTGAGCCGCGAGGTGGGGGGACCGGGGAGCTGTTTTTT. This sequence encodes CASSEPRGGGTGELFF.

CDR3 protein: CASSPPKLNTGELFF. CDR3 DNA: TGTGCCAGCTCACCACCGAAACTTAACACCGGGGAGCTGTTTTTT. The chain joins TRBV18 to TRBJ2-2; D unclear. Looked up from germline, CDR1 is KGHSH and CDR2 is LQKENI. The V end was cut by 0 bases, the J end by 2 bases, with 7 bases between. The CDR3 runs 15 residues. The whole variable domain, remainder taken from reference TRBV18 and TRBJ2-2, is NAGVMQNPRHLVRRRGQEARLRCSPMKGHSHVYWYRQLPEEGLKFMVYLQKENIIDESGMPKERFSAEFPKEGPSILRIQQVVRGDSAAYFCASSPPKLNTGELFFGEGSRLTVL.

The chain joins TRBV18 to TRBJ2-2; no definite D call. V lost 6 bases to trimming and J lost 7 bases, with 12 bases between them. Germline V gene data show CDR1 as KGHSH and CDR2 as LQKENI. This CDR3 has 13 residues. CDR3 in DNA: TGTGCCAGCTCCCTCAAAAGAAGCGGGGAGCTGTTTTTT. Its translation is CASSLKRSGELFF.

Remarks on this clone: An end of the junction differs from the germline gene, which may be a read error. The chain joins TRBV18 to TRBJ1-4, with D hard to call. The CDR3 contains 16 residues. Germline values: CDR1 KGHSH, CDR2 LQKENI. The CDR3 reads CASSPPYEETDEKLFF. DNA of the CDR3: TGTGCCAGCTCACCACCGTATGAAGAAACTGATGAAAAACTGTTTTTT. Full variable domain (outside the CDR3, taken from reference TRBV18 and TRBJ1-4): NAGVMQNPRHLVRRRGQEARLRCSPMKGHSHVYWYRQLPEEGLKFMVYLQKENIIDESGMPKERFSAEFPKEGPSILRIQQVVRGDSAAYFCASSPPYEETDEKLFFGSGTQLSVL.

V gene TRBV6-6 combines with J gene TRBJ2-1; D not resolved. V lost 2 bases to trimming and J lost 5 bases, with 4 bases between them. Germline CDR1 and CDR2: MNHNY and SVGAGI (reference sequence). This CDR3 is 12 amino acids long. The DNA of the CDR3 is TGTGCCAGCAGTTACCCCAACAATGAGCAGTTCTTC. Its translation: CASSYPNNEQFF.

The gene calls are TRBV18 and TRBJ2-3, with a possible D match to TRBD2 (7 bases). The CDR3 sequence is 15 residues long. The germline CDR1 and CDR2 sequences are KGHSH and LQKENI. The V and J ends lost 6 bases and 6 bases respectively, with 19 bases between them. The CDR3 protein is CASSPRPRGRDTQYF. CDR3 DNA sequence: TGTGCCAGCTCGCCCCGCCCGCGGGGGCGTGATACGCAGTATTTT.

The CDR3 DNA reads as TGTGCCAGCAGCTCTGCGGGGGTCTACGAGCAGTACTTC. It yields the protein CASSSAGVYEQYF. This sequence joins TRBV7-9 and TRBJ2-7, with 7 bases aligning to TRBD2. V shed 4 bases, J shed 3 bases, and the junction held 3 bases outside the gene matches. Germline-derived CDR1 and CDR2 are SEHNR and FQNEAQ (reference sequence). The CDR3 sequence is 13 residues long.

This clone was observed a single time. This chain links TRBV25-1 with TRBJ1-2; D is ambiguous. The CDR3 consists of 14 residues. Germline-derived CDR1 and CDR2 are MGHDK and SYGVNS. V shed 4 bases and J shed 14 bases, with 23 bases lying between them. The CDR3 reads CASSGPIRFGEWTF. DNA for the CDR3: TGTGCCAGCAGTGGCCCAATTCGATTCGGCGAGTGGACCTTC.

J is TRBJ1-5 and V is TRBV18, with unresolved D. The CDR3 has 16 amino acids. With 3 bases removed from V and 0 bases from J, the gap between germline ends came to 12 bases. Germline V gene data show CDR1 as KGHSH and CDR2 as LQKENI. CDR3 sequence: CASSPGADFSNQPQHF. The CDR3 nucleotides are TGTGCCAGCTCACCGGGCGCAGACTTTAGCAATCAGCCCCAGCATTTT.

V gene TRBV6-5 combines with J gene TRBJ1-2; 7 bases line up with TRBD1. V lost 6 bases and J lost 4; bases outside the gene matches: 11. The germline CDR1 and CDR2 sequences are MNHEY and SVGAGI. This CDR3 region has 15 residues. The CDR3 here is CASRATGEHSYGYTF. The DNA of the CDR3 is TGTGCCAGCAGAGCTACAGGGGAACATAGCTATGGCTACACCTTC.

V gene TRBV4-2 combines with J gene TRBJ2-2; D may match TRBD1 or TRBD2 (5 bases each). The length of the CDR3 is 17 residues. Germline V gives CDR1 LGHNA, CDR2 YNFKEQ. The V and J ends lost 2 bases and 1 base respectively, with 14 bases between them. The CDR3 bases are TGTGCCAGCAGCCAATTGGCCGGGACGCAGAACACCGGGGAGCTGTTTTTT. This translates into CASSQLAGTQNTGELFF.

CDR3 in DNA: TGTGCCAGCAGCTTGGGCTTTCGGGAGGGTTACGAGCAGTACTTC. This translates into CASSLGFREGYEQYF. This chain uses TRBV5-6 with TRBJ2-7; 8 positions match TRBD2. After removal of 0 bases from V and 4 bases from J, the junction contained 6 bases not matched to a gene. This CDR3 region has 15 residues. Germline V CDR1 and CDR2: SGHDT, YYEEEE.

Points on this clone: Other DNA sequences in the sample encode the same CDR3. The chain links TRBV9 to TRBJ2-3; a possible D gene is TRBD2 (5 bases). The CDR3 is made up of 14 amino acids. V was shortened by 3 bases and J by 0 bases, with 8 bases between the two germline ends. The V gene's germline CDR1 is SGDLS and CDR2 YYNGEE. CDR3 DNA: TGTGCCAGCAGCGACCGGGGTAGCACAGATACGCAGTATTTT. The encoded protein is CASSDRGSTDTQYF.

The rearrangement joins TRBV19 to TRBJ2-7, with 7 bases lining up with TRBD1. The CDR3 contains 13 residues. With V trimmed by 10 bases and J by 5 bases, 11 bases remained unmatched. The germline gives CDR1 LNHDA, CDR2 SQIVND (reference sequence). CDR3 loop: CATQPDREDEQYF. DNA for the CDR3: TGTGCCACTCAACCTGACAGGGAAGACGAGCAGTACTTC.

The chain is built from TRBV10-3 and TRBJ2-2; 9 bases match TRBD2. The CDR3 length is 14 residues. The germline V gene encodes CDR1 ENHRY and CDR2 SYGVKD. After removal of 6 bases from V and 7 bases from J, the junction contained 6 bases not matched to a gene. The CDR3 spells CAISSSGNGGELFF. In DNA, the CDR3 is TGTGCCATCAGCTCTAGCGGGAATGGCGGGGAGCTGTTTTTT.